This TCR beta chain came from a study of T-cell reconstitution after alpha-beta-depleted transplantation in children. This clonotype was seen at least ten times. Its target is not known. Study-wide points: Reportedly, alpha-beta T cells present about two months post-transplant originated from several hundred expanded clones of graft origin.

This sample's TCRbeta library carried unique molecular identifier barcodes. TCRdb independently ran MiXCR on the PCR reads; one entry per CDR3 protein. The profile shows 120,000 to 150,000 distinct CDR3 sequences, 8.5% to 10% of them singletons. Germline CDR1 reads DFQATT; CDR2 reads SNEGSKA (reference sequence). The V end was cut by 0 bases, the J end by 2 bases, with 15 bases between. The CDR3 sequence is 16 residues long. This receptor was taken from a female patient aged 2 to 10 who had a stem cell transplant for congenital amegakaryocytic thrombocytopenia, so the T cells may come from the graft donor. This material consisted of PBMCs, mostly from graft donor cells, taken 180 days after TCRalphabeta/CD19-depleted stem cell transplant. The chain couples TRBV20-1 to TRBJ2-3; maybe TRBD1 (5 bases). The CDR3 protein is CSARDGWGQPTDTQYF. The CDR3 DNA sequence: TGCAGTGCTAGAGATGGGTGGGGCCAGCCCACAGATACGCAGTATTTT.